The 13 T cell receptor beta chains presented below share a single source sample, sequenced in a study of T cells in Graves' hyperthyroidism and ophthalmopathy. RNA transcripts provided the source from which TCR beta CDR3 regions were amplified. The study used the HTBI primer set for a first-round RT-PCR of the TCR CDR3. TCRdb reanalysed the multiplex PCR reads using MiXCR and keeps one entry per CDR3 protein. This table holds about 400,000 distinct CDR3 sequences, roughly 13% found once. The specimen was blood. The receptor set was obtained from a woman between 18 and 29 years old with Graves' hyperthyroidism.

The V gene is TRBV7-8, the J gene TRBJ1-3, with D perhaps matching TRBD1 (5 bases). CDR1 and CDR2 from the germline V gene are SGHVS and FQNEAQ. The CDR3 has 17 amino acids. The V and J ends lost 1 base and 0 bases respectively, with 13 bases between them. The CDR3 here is CASSLVQGPSSGNTIYF. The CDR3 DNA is TGTGCCAGCAGCTTAGTCCAGGGCCCGAGCTCTGGAAACACCATATATTTT.

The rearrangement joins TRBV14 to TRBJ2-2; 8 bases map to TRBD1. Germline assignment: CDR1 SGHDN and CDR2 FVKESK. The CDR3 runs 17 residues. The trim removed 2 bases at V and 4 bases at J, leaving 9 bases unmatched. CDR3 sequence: CASSQWAGGAATGELFF. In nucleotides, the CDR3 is TGTGCCAGCAGCCAATGGGCAGGGGGCGCGGCCACCGGGGAGCTGTTTTTT.

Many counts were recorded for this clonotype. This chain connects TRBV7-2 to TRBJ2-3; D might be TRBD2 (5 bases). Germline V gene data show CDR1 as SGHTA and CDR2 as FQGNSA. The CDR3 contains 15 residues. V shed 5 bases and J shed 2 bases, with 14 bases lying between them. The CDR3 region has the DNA TGTGCCAGCAGCCCGCTTGCGGGTTCCACAGATACGCAGTATTTT. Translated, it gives CASSPLAGSTDTQYF.

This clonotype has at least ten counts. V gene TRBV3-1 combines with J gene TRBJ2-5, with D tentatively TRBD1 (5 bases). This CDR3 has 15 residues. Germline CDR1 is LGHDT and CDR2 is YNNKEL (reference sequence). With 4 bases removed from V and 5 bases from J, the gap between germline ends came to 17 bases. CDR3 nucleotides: TGTGCCAGCAGCCTTCAGGCAGGGCTAGGGGAGACCCAGTACTTC. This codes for CASSLQAGLGETQYF.

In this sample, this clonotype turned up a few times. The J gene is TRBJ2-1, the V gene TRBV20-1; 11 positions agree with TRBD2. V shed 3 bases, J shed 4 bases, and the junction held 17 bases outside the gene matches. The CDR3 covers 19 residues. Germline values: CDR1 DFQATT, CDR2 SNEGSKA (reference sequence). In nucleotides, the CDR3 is TGCAGTGCTAGTTTGCGGCTAGCGGGAGGTCCAAGGACATACAATGAGCAGTTCTTC. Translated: CSASLRLAGGPRTYNEQFF.

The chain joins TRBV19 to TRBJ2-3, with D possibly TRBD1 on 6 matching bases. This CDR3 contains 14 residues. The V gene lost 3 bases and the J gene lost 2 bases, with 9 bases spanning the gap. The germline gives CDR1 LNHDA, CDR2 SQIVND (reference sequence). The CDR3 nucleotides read TGTGCCAGTAGTATCCAGGGGAACACAGATACGCAGTATTTT. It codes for CASSIQGNTDTQYF.

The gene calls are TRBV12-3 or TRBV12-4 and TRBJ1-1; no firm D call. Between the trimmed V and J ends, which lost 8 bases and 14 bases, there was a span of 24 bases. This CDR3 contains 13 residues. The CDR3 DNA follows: TGTGCCAGCGCCGATAGGTCCGATTGGCGGTTCTTCTTT. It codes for CASADRSDWRFFF.

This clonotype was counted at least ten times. The CDR3 DNA reads as TGTGCCAGCAGTCTTCCGGGACTAGCACGCTACAATGAGCAGTTCTTC. It yields the protein CASSLPGLARYNEQFF. The chain uses TRBV28 and TRBJ2-1; 9 positions agree with TRBD2. The CDR3 is 16 amino acids. The ends lost 5 bases at V and 3 bases at J; junction bases unmatched: 8. Germline V gene lookup returns CDR1 MDHEN and CDR2 SYDVKM.

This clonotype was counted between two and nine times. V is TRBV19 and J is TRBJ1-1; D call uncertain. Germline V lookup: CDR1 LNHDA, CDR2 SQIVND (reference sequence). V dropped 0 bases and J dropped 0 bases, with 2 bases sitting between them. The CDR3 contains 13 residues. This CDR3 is CASSIDLNTEAFF. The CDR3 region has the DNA TGTGCCAGTAGTATAGATCTGAACACTGAAGCTTTCTTT.

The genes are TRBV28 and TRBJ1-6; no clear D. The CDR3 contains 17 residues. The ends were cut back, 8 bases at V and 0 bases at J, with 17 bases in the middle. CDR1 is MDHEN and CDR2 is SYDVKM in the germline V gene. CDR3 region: CASSTASRSSYNSPLHF. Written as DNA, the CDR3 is TGTGCCAGCTCCACCGCATCCCGCAGCTCCTATAATTCACCCCTCCACTTT. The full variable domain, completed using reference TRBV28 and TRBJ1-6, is DVKVTQSSRYLVKRTGEKVFLECVQDMDHENMFWYRQDPGLGLRLIYFSYDVKMKEKGDIPEGYSVSREKKERFSLILESASTNQTSMYLCASSTASRSSYNSPLHFGNGTRLTVT.

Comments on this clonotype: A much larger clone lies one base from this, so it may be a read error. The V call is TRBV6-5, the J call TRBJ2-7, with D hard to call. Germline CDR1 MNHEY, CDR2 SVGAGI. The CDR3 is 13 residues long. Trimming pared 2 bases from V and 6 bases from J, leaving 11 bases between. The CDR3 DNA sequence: TGTGCCAGCAGTTACGACGTCTACTGCGAGCAGTACTTC. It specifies CASSYDVYCEQYF.

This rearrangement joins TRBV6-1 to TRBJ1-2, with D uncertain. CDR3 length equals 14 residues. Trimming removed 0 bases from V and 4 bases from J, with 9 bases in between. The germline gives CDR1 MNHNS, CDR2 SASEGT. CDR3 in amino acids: CASSEAQTSYGYTF. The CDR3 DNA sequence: TGTGCCAGCAGTGAAGCCCAGACAAGCTATGGCTACACCTTC.

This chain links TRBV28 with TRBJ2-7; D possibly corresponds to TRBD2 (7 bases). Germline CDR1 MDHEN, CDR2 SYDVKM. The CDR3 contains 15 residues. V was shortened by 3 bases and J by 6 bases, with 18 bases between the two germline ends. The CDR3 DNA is TGTGCCAGCAGTTTCGATCAGGCGGGGGCGGCCGAGCAGTACTTC. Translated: CASSFDQAGAAEQYF.